The 18 T cell receptor beta chains below come from one sample, sequenced in a study of cytomegalovirus exposure and HLA in healthy donors. In the PCR, 60 Vbeta and 13 Jbeta primers were used. The table came from immunoSEQ multiplex PCR; TCRdb's copy has only in-frame clones and leaves some out. This sample's table reports 80,000 or so clones. Sequencing used PBMCs. The receptors originated from a man aged 50-60 years in good health and CMV-seropositive.

In DNA, the CDR3 is TGCGCCAGCAGCTTGGAGCTAGCGGGAGGGCCAAATGAGCAGTTCTTC. Amino acid sequence: CASSLELAGGPNEQFF. The chain joins TRBV5-1 to TRBJ2-1; 12 bases agree with TRBD2. Germline assignment: CDR1 SGHRS and CDR2 YFSETQ. Germline trimming cut 0 bases from V and 7 bases from J; bases unmatched to any gene: 5. The CDR3 is 16 residues long.

The CDR3 here is CASRSLGDTEAFF. The CDR3 nucleotides are TGTGCCAGTAGGAGTTTAGGGGACACTGAAGCTTTCTTT. This sequence joins TRBV19 and TRBJ1-1; a weak D match, TRBD1 (5 bases). V was clipped by 6 bases and J by 3 bases, with 11 bases between them. There are 13 residues in the CDR3. Germline CDR1 reads LNHDA; CDR2 reads SQIVND (reference sequence).

This rearrangement joins TRBV7-2 to TRBJ1-5, with 9 bases lining up with TRBD1. Germline trimming cut 3 bases from V and 12 bases from J; bases unmatched to any gene: 9. Germline V lookup: CDR1 SGHTA, CDR2 FQGNSA. CDR3 length equals 14 residues. Written as DNA, the CDR3 is TGTGCCAGCAGCTTTGGGACAGGGTCGGTTAGCCAGCATTTT. Translation gives CASSFGTGSVSQHF.

V gene TRBV4-1 combines with J gene TRBJ1-6, with D possibly TRBD1 on 6 matching bases. Germline CDR1 is MGHRA and CDR2 is YSYEKL. V was clipped by 1 base and J by 10 bases, with 11 bases between them. CDR3 length: 14 residues. The CDR3 protein is CASSQGQVGSPLHF. The CDR3 DNA sequence: TGCGCCAGCAGCCAAGGACAGGTAGGATCACCCCTCCACTTT.

This chain uses TRBV9 with TRBJ2-5, with D possibly being TRBD1 (6 bases). CDR3 length: 13 amino acids. Trimming removed 6 bases from V and 7 bases from J, with 16 bases in between. Germline V lookup: CDR1 SGDLS, CDR2 YYNGEE. The CDR3 here is CASTLGGAGTQYF. The CDR3 region has the DNA TGTGCCAGCACCTTAGGGGGTGCAGGGACCCAGTACTTC.

The chain has TRBV5-1 and TRBJ2-3, with 12 bases aligning to TRBD2. The junction had 4 bases not matched to a gene; V was cut back by 2 bases and J by 6 bases. This CDR3 is 15 amino acids long. CDR1 SGHRS and CDR2 YFSETQ come from the germline V gene. The CDR3 sequence: CASSFGLAGIDTQYF. CDR3 nucleotides: TGCGCCAGCAGCTTTGGACTAGCGGGAATCGATACGCAGTATTTT.

The rearrangement uses TRBV28 and TRBJ1-2; D is unresolved. Looked up from germline, CDR1 is MDHEN and CDR2 is SYDVKM. Trimming cost V 11 bases and J 5 bases, with 9 bases left between them. The CDR3 runs to 10 residues. The CDR3 DNA reads TGTGCCGTCCAGAGGTATGGCTACACCTTC. It encodes CAVQRYGYTF.

The chain joins TRBV2 to TRBJ2-3; 7 bases are shared with TRBD2. The J segment lost 0 bases and the V segment lost 6 bases, leaving 9 bases of the junction unmatched. This CDR3 contains 16 residues. Germline values: CDR1 SNHLY, CDR2 FYNNEI. For the CDR3, the DNA is TGTGCCAGCAGGGGGAGGGAGGGTCTTAGCACAGATACGCAGTATTTT. Its translation is CASRGREGLSTDTQYF.

V gene TRBV19 combines with J gene TRBJ2-7; 8 bases are shared with TRBD2. Trimming at V came to 1 base and at J to 1 base, leaving 6 bases not matched to a gene. In germline, CDR1 is LNHDA, CDR2 SQIVND (reference sequence). The CDR3 contains 16 residues. The CDR3 loop reads CASSIGRGTRSYEQYF. Here the CDR3 DNA reads TGTGCCAGTAGTATAGGGCGGGGGACTAGATCCTACGAGCAGTACTTC.

The J gene is TRBJ2-3, the V gene TRBV5-1; 10 nucleotides line up with TRBD2. Trimming removed 5 bases from V and 6 bases from J; junction bases left unmatched: 12. The CDR3 length is 16 residues. The germline CDR1 and CDR2 sequences are SGHRS and YFSETQ. CDR3 DNA: TGCGCCAGCAGTTACCTAGCGGGAGCGGTAGCGGATACGCAGTATTTT. It is translated as CASSYLAGAVADTQYF.

The genes are TRBV5-1 and TRBJ2-2, with 9 bases lining up with TRBD1. CDR1 and CDR2 (germline): SGHRS, YFSETQ. This CDR3 contains 15 residues. V lost 1 base to trimming and J lost 5 bases; unmatched junction nucleotides: 3. The CDR3 region is CASSLPGTGTGELFF. Written as DNA, the CDR3 is TGCGCCAGCAGCTTGCCGGGGACAGGGACCGGGGAGCTGTTTTTT. The entire variable domain, with the rest obtained from reference TRBV5-1 and TRBJ2-2, is as follows: KAGVTQTPRYLIKTRGQQVTLSCSPISGHRSVSWYQQTPGQGLQFLFEYFSETQRNKGNFPGRFSGRQFSNSRSEMNVSTLELGDSALYLCASSLPGTGTGELFFGEGSRLTVL.

CDR3 protein: CASSFGTGSYEQYF. The CDR3 nucleotides are TGTGCCAGCAGTTTCGGGACAGGGAGTTACGAGCAGTACTTC. The chain employs TRBV27 and TRBJ2-7; 9 nucleotides agree with TRBD1. CDR3 size: 14 residues. J lost 4 bases, V lost 3 bases, and 4 bases had no gene match. The germline V gene encodes CDR1 MNHEY and CDR2 SMNVEV (reference sequence).

The chain recombines TRBV25-1 with TRBJ1-6; D is possibly TRBD1 (5 bases). V was trimmed by 0 bases and J by 7 bases, leaving 10 bases between them. Germline V gene data show CDR1 as MGHDK and CDR2 as SYGVNS. This CDR3 region has 15 residues. CDR3 DNA sequence: TGTGCCAGCAGTGAATATGGAAGGGGAAATTCACCCCTCCACTTT. It specifies CASSEYGRGNSPLHF.

The rearrangement joins TRBV29-1 to TRBJ2-3; D remains unclear. Trimming took 2 bases from V and 1 from J, leaving 10 bases between them. The CDR3 sequence is 14 residues long. Germline values: CDR1 SQVTM, CDR2 ANQGSEA. DNA for the CDR3: TGCAGCGTTGAATTGGGCGTGGGCACAGATACGCAGTATTTT. Its translation is CSVELGVGTDTQYF.

The J gene is TRBJ2-7, the V gene TRBV6-5; no clear D gene. CDR3 length equals 14 residues. V gave up 5 bases and J gave up 0 bases, with 11 bases separating them. Per the germline V gene, CDR1 is MNHEY and CDR2 is SVGAGI. The CDR3 DNA sequence: TGTGCCAGCAGTCCCTCGGCGGACTCCTACGAGCAGTACGTC. Translating it yields CASSPSADSYEQYV.

This chain uses TRBV2 with TRBJ2-1; 9 nucleotides line up with TRBD1. This CDR3 is 18 amino acids long. CDR1 SNHLY and CDR2 FYNNEI come from the germline V gene. The ends lost 4 bases at V and 2 bases at J; junction bases unmatched: 12. CDR3 nucleotide sequence: TGTGCCAGCAGTGGGGACAGGGCGCCACAAAGGACCTACAATGAGCAGTTCTTC. This codes for CASSGDRAPQRTYNEQFF.

The chain is built from TRBV28 and TRBJ2-7, with 10 bases aligning to TRBD1. Looked up from germline, CDR1 is MDHEN and CDR2 is SYDVKM. The CDR3 spans 14 residues. The trim removed 2 bases at V and 4 bases at J, leaving 2 bases unmatched. The chain's CDR3 is CASSLGGQGYEQYF. CDR3 nucleotide sequence: TGTGCCAGCAGTTTAGGGGGACAGGGGTACGAGCAGTACTTC.

The rearrangement links TRBV30 to TRBJ2-5; 14 positions match TRBD2. Germline V CDR1 and CDR2: GTSNPN, SVGIG (reference sequence). V dropped 5 bases and J dropped 7; count of bases not matched to a gene: 12. CDR3 length: 16 amino acids. Here the CDR3 reads CAWGGTSGGLGGTQYF. The DNA for the CDR3 is TGTGCCTGGGGTGGGACTAGCGGGGGCCTCGGGGGGACCCAGTACTTC.